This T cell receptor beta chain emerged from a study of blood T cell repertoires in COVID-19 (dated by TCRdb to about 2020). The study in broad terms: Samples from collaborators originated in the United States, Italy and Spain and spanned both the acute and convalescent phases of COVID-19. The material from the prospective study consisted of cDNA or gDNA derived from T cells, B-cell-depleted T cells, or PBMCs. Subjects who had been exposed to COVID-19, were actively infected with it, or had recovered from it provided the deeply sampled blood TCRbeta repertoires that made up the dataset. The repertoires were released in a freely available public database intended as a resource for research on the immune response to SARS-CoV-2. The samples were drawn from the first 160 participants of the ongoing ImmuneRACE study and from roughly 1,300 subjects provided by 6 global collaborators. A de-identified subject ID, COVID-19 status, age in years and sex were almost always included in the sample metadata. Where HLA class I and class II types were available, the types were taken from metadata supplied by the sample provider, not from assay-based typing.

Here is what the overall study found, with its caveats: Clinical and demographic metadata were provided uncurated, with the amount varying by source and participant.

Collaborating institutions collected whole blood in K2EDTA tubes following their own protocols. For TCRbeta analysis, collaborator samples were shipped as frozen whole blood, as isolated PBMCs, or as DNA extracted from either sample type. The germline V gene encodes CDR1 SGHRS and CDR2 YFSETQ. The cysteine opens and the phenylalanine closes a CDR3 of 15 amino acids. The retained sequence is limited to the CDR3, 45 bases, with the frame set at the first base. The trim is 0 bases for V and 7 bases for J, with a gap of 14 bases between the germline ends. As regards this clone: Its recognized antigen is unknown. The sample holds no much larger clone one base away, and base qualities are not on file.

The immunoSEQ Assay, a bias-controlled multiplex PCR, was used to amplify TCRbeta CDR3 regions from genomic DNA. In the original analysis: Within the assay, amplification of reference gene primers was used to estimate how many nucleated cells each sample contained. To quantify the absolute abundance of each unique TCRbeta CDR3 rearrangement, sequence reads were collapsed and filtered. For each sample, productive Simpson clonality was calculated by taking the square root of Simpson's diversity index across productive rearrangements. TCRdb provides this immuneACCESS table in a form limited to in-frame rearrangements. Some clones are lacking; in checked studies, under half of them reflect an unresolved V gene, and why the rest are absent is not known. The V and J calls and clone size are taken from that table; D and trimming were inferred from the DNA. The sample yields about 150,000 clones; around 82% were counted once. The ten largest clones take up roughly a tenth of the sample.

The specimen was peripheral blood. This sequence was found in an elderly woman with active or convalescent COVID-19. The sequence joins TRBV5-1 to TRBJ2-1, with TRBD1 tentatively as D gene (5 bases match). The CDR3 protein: CASSLVTGPINEQFF. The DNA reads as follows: TGCGCCAGCAGCTTGGTTACAGGACCCATTAATGAGCAGTTCTTC.